The subject of this entry is one TCR beta chain. The target antigen is unknown. PCR amplification relied on 60 Vbeta primers (plus 13 Jbeta primers). Produced via immunoSEQ multiplex PCR; TCRdb's table is partial and in-frame only. The table lists about 74,000 clones. This entry is derived from a study of cytomegalovirus exposure and HLA in healthy donors. About the study: Approximately 180 million T cells yielded approximately 100 million unique TCR beta sequences, as an earlier analysis found. HLA-typed donors were the source of about 85 million unique TCRs, which an early data release held. Study findings and constraints: Both high specificity and high sensitivity reportedly marked the classifier's diagnosis of cytomegalovirus status. TCR beta sequences reportedly predicted most subjects' HLA-A and HLA-B alleles accurately.

Trimming removed 7 bases at V and 3 bases at J, with 23 bases between. Germline lookup yields CDR1 SGHRS and CDR2 YFSETQ. The CDR3 spans 17 residues. The sample comprised PBMCs. The V and J genes are TRBV5-1 and TRBJ1-5; the D gene is possibly TRBD1 (6 bases). The TCR sequence derives from a female donor in good health and CMV-seropositive. As DNA, the CDR3 is TGCGCCAGCCCCCAGACAGGACTCTTTTCCGACAATCAGCCCCAGCATTTT. Its protein is CASPQTGLFSDNQPQHF.